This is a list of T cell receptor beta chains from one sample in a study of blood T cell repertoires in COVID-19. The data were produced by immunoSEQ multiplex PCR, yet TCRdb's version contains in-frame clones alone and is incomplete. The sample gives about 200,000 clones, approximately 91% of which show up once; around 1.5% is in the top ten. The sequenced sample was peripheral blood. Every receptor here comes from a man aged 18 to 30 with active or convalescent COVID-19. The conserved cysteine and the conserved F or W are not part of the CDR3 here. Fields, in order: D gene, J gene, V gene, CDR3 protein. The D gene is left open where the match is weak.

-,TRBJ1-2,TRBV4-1,ASSPASTVLNYGYT
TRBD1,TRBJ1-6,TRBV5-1,ASSRDRSNSPLH
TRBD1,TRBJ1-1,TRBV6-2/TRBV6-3,ASSPRQGAQNTEAF
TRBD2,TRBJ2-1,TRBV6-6,ASGRTPGGLAGEQF
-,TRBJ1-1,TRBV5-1,ASNIVGEANTEAF
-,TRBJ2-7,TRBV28,ASSLLIGNGYEQY
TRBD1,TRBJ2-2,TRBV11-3,ASSAGQGRDTGELF
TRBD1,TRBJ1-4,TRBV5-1,ASSFAQGAVTNEKLF
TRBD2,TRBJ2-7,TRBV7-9,ASNPGLASYEQY
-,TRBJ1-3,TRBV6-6,ASSYSLVSSGNTIY
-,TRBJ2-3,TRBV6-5,ASSSLGEDTQY
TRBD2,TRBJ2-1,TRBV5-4,ASSLGGGISYNEQF
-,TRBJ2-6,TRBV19,ASSIGSGANVLT
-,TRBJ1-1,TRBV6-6,ASSYSGKNTEAF
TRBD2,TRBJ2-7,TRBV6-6,ASSYSDGGGSYEQY
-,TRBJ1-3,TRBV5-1,ASSLGAGQNSGNTIY
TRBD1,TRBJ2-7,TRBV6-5,ASSQGVSYEQY
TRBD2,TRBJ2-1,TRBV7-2,ASSLAITSGVVYNEQF
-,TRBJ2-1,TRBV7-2,ASSMRAGTYNEQF
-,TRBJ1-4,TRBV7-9,ATHRVTNEKLF
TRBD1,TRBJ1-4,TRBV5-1,ASSLQPGGLGEKLF
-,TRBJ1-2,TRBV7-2,ASSPGRTYGYT
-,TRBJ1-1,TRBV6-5,ASSYGAENTEAF
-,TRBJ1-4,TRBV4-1,ASSQSGNEKLF
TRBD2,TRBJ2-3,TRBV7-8,ASSPRAGGTDTQY
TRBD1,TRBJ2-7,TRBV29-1,SARTGRSYEQY
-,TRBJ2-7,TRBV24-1,ATGDRLYTPYEQY
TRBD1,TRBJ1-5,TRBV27,ASSLRRDRVDNQPQH
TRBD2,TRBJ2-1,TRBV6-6,ASTDGRGQF
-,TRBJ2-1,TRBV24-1,ATSDLRGTGPNEQF
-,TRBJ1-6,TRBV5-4,ASSSIGGRGSDSPLH
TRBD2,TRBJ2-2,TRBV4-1,ASSQDPELAGGTNTGELF
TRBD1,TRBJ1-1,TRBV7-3,ASRPTGMNTEAF
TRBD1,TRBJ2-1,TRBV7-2,ASSLKPGTELYNEQF
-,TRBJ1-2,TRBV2,ASRDMHYGYT
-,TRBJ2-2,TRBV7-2,ASSSNTGELF
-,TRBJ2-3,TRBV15,ATSRAGDTDTQY
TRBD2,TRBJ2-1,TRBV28,AARATSGGHNEQF
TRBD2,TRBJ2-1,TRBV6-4,ASSDSGGGYNEQF
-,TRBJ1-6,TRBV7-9,ASSPTEWEDSPLH
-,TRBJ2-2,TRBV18,ASSLLTGELF